One and the same sample provided the 30 T cell receptor beta chains below, sequenced in a study of blood T cells in healthy people across ages. PCR was performed a second time for about 6 to 12 cycles using a sample-barcoded 5' primer and a J-beta primer mix. TCRdb re-analysed the 5' RACE reads in MiXCR, keeping a single row per CDR3 protein. The sample contains fewer than 800,000 distinct CDR3 sequences, around 45% of which appear only once. The sequencing input was blood. These receptors all stem from a woman aged 60-75 years in good health.

CDR3 sequence: CASSRQGIEGYTF. The CDR3 nucleotides are TGTGCCAGCAGCCGACAGGGGATCGAGGGCTACACCTTC. The gene calls are TRBV6-2 or TRBV6-3 and TRBJ1-2; 8 nucleotides agree with TRBD1. Germline CDR1 reads MNHEY; CDR2 reads SVGEGT. The J segment lost 8 bases and the V segment lost 6 bases, leaving 8 bases of the junction unmatched. CDR3 size: 13 residues.

V usage is TRBV29-1 and J usage is TRBJ2-7; 12 bases align to TRBD1. This CDR3 is built from 14 residues. In germline, CDR1 is SQVTM, CDR2 ANQGSEA. V dropped 7 bases and J dropped 7; count of bases not matched to a gene: 11. In DNA form, the CDR3 reads TGCAGCGGCAGGGACAGGGGGCGGAACAATGAGCAGTACTTC. As protein: CSGRDRGRNNEQYF.

The rearrangement uses TRBV29-1 and TRBJ1-1; D remains ambiguous. This CDR3 is built from 13 residues. The ends were cut back, 7 bases at V and 4 bases at J, with 16 bases in the middle. The germline V gene encodes CDR1 SQVTM and CDR2 ANQGSEA. Here the CDR3 reads CSARLDLSTEAFF. CDR3 DNA: TGCAGCGCCCGATTGGATTTGAGCACTGAAGCTTTCTTT.

The chain couples TRBV4-1 to TRBJ2-4; 9 bases match TRBD2. After removal of 1 base from V and 0 bases from J, the junction contained 10 bases not matched to a gene. The CDR3 covers 19 residues. The germline V gene encodes CDR1 MGHRA and CDR2 YSYEKL. The CDR3 reads CASSQGEQGLALAKNIQYF. In nucleotides, the CDR3 is TGCGCCAGCAGCCAAGGCGAACAAGGACTAGCGCTAGCCAAAAACATTCAGTACTTC.

This rearrangement joins TRBV15 to TRBJ2-5; TRBD2 aligns across 10 bases. Germline loops: CDR1 LNHNV, CDR2 YYDKDF (reference sequence). This CDR3 has 16 residues. V was pared by 1 base and J by 5 bases, with 7 bases of the junction left unmatched. The CDR3 reads CATSRASGSLGETQYF. CDR3 sequence (DNA): TGTGCCACCAGCAGAGCTAGCGGGAGTTTAGGGGAGACCCAGTACTTC.

The chain has TRBV4-2 and TRBJ2-3; D unclear. Between the trimmed V and J ends, which lost 0 bases and 4 bases, there was a span of 20 bases. The CDR3 contains 18 residues. Germline V gene lookup returns CDR1 LGHNA and CDR2 YNFKEQ. CDR3 DNA sequence: TGTGCCAGCAGCCAAGAACTTGTTCCACTCCCTCGGCCAGATACGCAGTATTTT. Translated: CASSQELVPLPRPDTQYF.

In this sample, this clonotype turned up once. This chain links TRBV6-2 or TRBV6-3 with TRBJ2-3, with 12 nucleotides matching TRBD2. The ends lost 6 bases at V and 7 bases at J; junction bases unmatched: 8. The CDR3 is 15 residues long. Germline CDR1 MNHEY, CDR2 SVGEGT. The CDR3 coding sequence is TGTGCCAGCAGCCGACTAGCGGGAGTGGGATATACGCAGTATTTT. Amino acids: CASSRLAGVGYTQYF.

The V and J genes are TRBV7-2 and TRBJ2-3; 7 bases fit TRBD2. Unmatched junction bases numbered 8, after V lost 3 bases and J lost 5 bases. In germline, CDR1 is SGHTA, CDR2 FQGNSA. This CDR3 contains 15 residues. The CDR3 region is CASSLSGMGIDTQYF. In nucleotides, the CDR3 is TGTGCCAGCAGCTTGAGCGGGATGGGAATAGATACGCAGTATTTT.

The V gene is TRBV5-1, the J gene TRBJ2-3, with 14 bases identical to TRBD2. The CDR3 runs to 21 residues. V gave up 5 bases and J gave up 0 bases; unmatched junction bases: 17. The V gene's germline CDR1 is SGHRS and CDR2 YFSETQ. The CDR3 region is CASRLQGRWTSGGLSTDTQYF. The CDR3, as DNA: TGCGCCAGCAGACTTCAGGGGCGTTGGACTAGCGGGGGGCTCAGCACAGATACGCAGTATTTT.

The rearrangement joins TRBV5-1 to TRBJ2-7; tentative D call: TRBD2 (5 bases). CDR1 and CDR2 (germline): SGHRS, YFSETQ. V was pared by 0 bases and J by 12 bases, with 13 bases between. The length of the CDR3 is 12 residues. As DNA, the CDR3 is TGCGCCAGCAGCTTGGCCCGAGGGCCTCGGTACTTC. Protein sequence: CASSLARGPRYF.

This clonotype was seen a few times. V usage is TRBV12-3 or TRBV12-4 and J usage is TRBJ2-3; perhaps TRBD2 as D (5 bases). This CDR3 is 17 amino acids long. V was cut by 3 bases and J by 4 bases, with 20 bases left in between. Written as DNA, the CDR3 is TGTGCCAGCAGTTTCCTTCTTAGAGGGCAGGATGCAGATACGCAGTATTTT. It is translated as CASSFLLRGQDADTQYF.

This clonotype came up once. One junction end does not reproduce the germline sequence, and a read error may be involved. The CDR3 nucleotides read TGTGCAAGCAGGAGAGACATGAACACTGAAGCTTTCTTT. This translates into CASRRDMNTEAFF. The chain employs TRBV6-2 or TRBV6-3 and TRBJ1-1; no clear D gene. In germline, CDR1 is MNHEY, CDR2 SVGEGT. The CDR3 has 13 amino acids.

This chain joins TRBV2 and TRBJ2-3; 11 bases map to TRBD2. The CDR3 totals 19 residues. J lost 6 bases, V lost 1 base, and 15 bases had no gene match. Germline CDR1 is SNHLY and CDR2 is FYNNEI. CDR3: CASSEELITSGSSRDTQYF. The CDR3 coding sequence is TGTGCCAGCAGTGAAGAGCTCATCACTAGCGGGAGCTCGCGGGATACGCAGTATTTT. Full variable domain (outside the CDR3, taken from reference TRBV2 and TRBJ2-3): EPEVTQTPSHQVTQMGQEVILRCVPISNHLYFYWYRQILGQKVEFLVSFYNNEISEKSEIFDDQFSVERPDGSNFTLKIRSTKLEDSAMYFCASSEELITSGSSRDTQYFGPGTRLTVL.

V is TRBV6-6 and J is TRBJ2-1, with no clear D. Trimming took off 1 base at V and 9 bases at J, with 7 bases between the two ends. CDR3 length: 12 residues. Germline-derived CDR1 and CDR2 are MNHNY and SVGAGI (reference sequence). DNA of the CDR3: TGTGCCAGCAGTTACTTGGTCGGTGAGCAGTTCTTC. It codes for CASSYLVGEQFF.

At least ten counts were recorded for this clonotype. The rearrangement links TRBV28 to TRBJ2-7; possible D gene TRBD1, 6 bases. Trimming removed 5 bases at V and 4 bases at J, with 9 bases between. Germline CDR1 MDHEN, CDR2 SYDVKM. This CDR3 has 12 residues. In DNA, the CDR3 is TGTGCCAGCAGTCGGACAGTTTACGAGCAGTACTTC. It is translated as CASSRTVYEQYF.

This clonotype was counted a few times. This sequence joins TRBV20-1 and TRBJ2-3; D might be TRBD1 (5 bases). The length of the CDR3 is 13 residues. From germline, CDR1 is DFQATT and CDR2 SNEGSKA (reference sequence). V was cut by 8 bases and J by 0 bases, with 12 bases left in between. For the CDR3, the DNA is TGCAGTCCTTGGGGCCTAAGCACAGATACGCAGTATTTT. It yields the protein CSPWGLSTDTQYF.

This rearrangement joins TRBV5-6 to TRBJ2-5; TRBD1 matches 7 bases. From germline, CDR1 is SGHDT and CDR2 YYEEEE. Unmatched junction bases numbered 6, after V lost 0 bases and J lost 4 bases. The CDR3 extends over 15 amino acids. CDR3 loop: CASSLVGRGRETQYF. The DNA of the CDR3 is TGTGCCAGCAGCTTGGTTGGCAGGGGGAGAGAGACCCAGTACTTC.

This clonotype appeared a few times. The chain joins TRBV28 to TRBJ2-7; 7 nucleotides line up with TRBD2. This CDR3 comprises 16 residues. Germline trimming cut 5 bases from V and 0 bases from J; bases unmatched to any gene: 10. CDR1 and CDR2 (germline): MDHEN, SYDVKM. DNA for the CDR3: TGTGCCAGCAGTACTAGCGCCCGTACGGGCTCCTACGAGCAGTACTTC. Translating it yields CASSTSARTGSYEQYF.

This clonotype occurred a few times. The chain carries TRBV20-1 and TRBJ2-1; the D gene is possibly TRBD2 (5 bases). V lost 3 bases and J 5 bases, leaving 17 bases between the germline ends. This CDR3 has 15 amino acids. Germline V gene data show CDR1 as DFQATT and CDR2 as SNEGSKA (reference sequence). This CDR3 is CSASPQERSDNEQFF. CDR3 nucleotide sequence: TGCAGTGCTAGCCCTCAGGAGCGGTCTGACAATGAGCAGTTCTTC.

V and J are TRBV5-1 and TRBJ2-1, with 9 bases fitting TRBD2. V lost 4 bases to trimming and J lost 5 bases; unmatched junction nucleotides: 7. This CDR3 contains 15 residues. Germline V gives CDR1 SGHRS, CDR2 YFSETQ. The CDR3 DNA follows: TGCGCCAGCAGCACCCGAGCGGGGGGCGACAATGAGCAGTTCTTC. As protein: CASSTRAGGDNEQFF.

Note on this clonotype: This may be a read error: a much more frequent sequence differs by one nucleotide. The chain carries TRBV29-1 and TRBJ1-5, with 9 bases aligning to TRBD1. The V gene's germline CDR1 is SQVTM and CDR2 ANQGSEA. This CDR3 is built from 14 residues. CDR3 residues: CSVQVGTGFQSQHF. CDR3 bases: TGCAGCGTTCAGGTCGGGACAGGGTTTCAGTCCCAGCATTTT.

J is TRBJ2-3 and V is TRBV24-1, with TRBD1 matching 8 bases. The CDR3 loop spans 15 amino acids. CDR1 is KGHDR, CDR2 SFDVKD, per germline. After removal of 0 bases from V and 9 bases from J, the junction contained 7 bases not matched to a gene. CDR3 DNA sequence: TGTGCCACCAGTGATTTGACGGACAGGGAGGAAACGCAGTATTTT. Translating it yields CATSDLTDREETQYF.

J is TRBJ2-1 and V is TRBV20-1; 7 bases are a match to TRBD2. The V gene's germline CDR1 is DFQATT and CDR2 SNEGSKA (reference sequence). The CDR3 totals 15 residues. The J segment lost 9 bases and the V segment lost 0 bases, leaving 11 bases of the junction unmatched. CDR3 sequence reads: CSARDISLASGEQFF. The CDR3 nucleotides read TGCAGTGCTAGAGATATAAGCCTAGCTAGCGGTGAGCAGTTCTTC.

V and J are TRBV4-2 and TRBJ2-5, with 9 bases lining up with TRBD2. Germline CDR1 is LGHNA and CDR2 is YNFKEQ. This CDR3 spans 16 amino acids. V gave up 4 bases and J gave up 4 bases; unmatched junction bases: 10. CDR3 in DNA: TGTGCCAGCAGCCCCCGTGCAGCGGGAGGTAGAGAGACCCAGTACTTC. This sequence encodes CASSPRAAGGRETQYF.

The rearrangement joins TRBV6-2 or TRBV6-3 to TRBJ2-1; TRBD1 aligns across 9 bases. Germline CDR1 and CDR2: MNHEY and SVGEGT. Trimming took 8 bases from V and 5 from J; bases not matched to a gene: 10. The CDR3 loop spans 15 amino acids. The CDR3 DNA is TGTGCCAGCCTTAGGCCGGGACAGGGAAACAATGAGCAGTTCTTC. As protein: CASLRPGQGNNEQFF.

For this clonotype: Being one base from a much bigger clone, this may be a read error. The chain links TRBV15 to TRBJ1-5; 7 nucleotides align to TRBD1. J gave up 9 bases and V 3 bases, and 14 bases lay outside the gene matches. The CDR3 has 16 residues. CDR1 is LNHNV, CDR2 YYDKDF, per germline (reference sequence). This chain's CDR3 is CATSRGPNRGVRPQHF. In DNA form, the CDR3 reads TGTGCCACCAGCAGGGGCCCGAACAGGGGAGTTCGGCCCCAGCATTTT.

This chain joins TRBV20-1 and TRBJ2-7; D tentatively reads TRBD1 or TRBD2 (5 bases each). This CDR3 spans 16 amino acids. Germline V lookup: CDR1 DFQATT, CDR2 SNEGSKA (reference sequence). Between the trimmed V and J ends, which lost 6 bases and 3 bases, there was a span of 24 bases. Here the CDR3 reads CSAETVPGPGRYEQYF. The CDR3 bases are TGCAGTGCAGAGACTGTTCCGGGACCAGGACGCTACGAGCAGTACTTC.

The chain is built from TRBV3-1 and TRBJ2-5, with 13 bases identical to TRBD2. The junction had 9 bases not matched to a gene; V was cut back by 0 bases and J by 11 bases. The CDR3 totals 16 residues. The germline V gene encodes CDR1 LGHDT and CDR2 YNNKEL (reference sequence). CDR3 in amino acids: CASSQDRPGLAGIQYF. The DNA of the CDR3 is TGTGCCAGCAGCCAAGATCGGCCGGGACTAGCGGGAATACAGTACTTC.

Only a few counts were recorded for this clonotype. The V call is TRBV20-1, the J call TRBJ2-3, with 11 positions matching TRBD2. Losses at the gene ends were 0 bases for V and 3 bases for J; bases not matched to a gene: 14. Looked up from germline, CDR1 is DFQATT and CDR2 is SNEGSKA (reference sequence). The CDR3 has 19 amino acids. Here the CDR3 DNA reads TGCAGTGCTAGAGACCCATTCTCCCGACTAGCGGGAAGGACAGATACGCAGTATTTT. The encoded protein is CSARDPFSRLAGRTDTQYF.

On this clonotype: A much larger clone is a single base away; this may be a read error. V usage is TRBV4-3 and J usage is TRBJ2-7; weak D call: TRBD2 (5 bases). CDR1 is LGHNA and CDR2 is YSLEER in the germline V gene. The CDR3 consists of 15 residues. The CDR3 sequence is CANSQEGVVGSEQYF. The CDR3 region has the DNA TGCGCCAACAGCCAAGAGGGTGTTGTGGGGAGTGAGCAGTACTTC.